This TCR beta chain emerged from a study of memory CD4+ T cells and cytomegalovirus serostatus. The wider study: Donors were healthy Belgian adults, 9 or 10 CMV seropositive and 20 to 25 seronegative.

The V gene lost 4 bases and the J gene lost 5 bases, with 11 bases spanning the gap. The CDR3 has 13 amino acids. Germline V gene data show CDR1 as ENHRY and CDR2 as SYGVKD. General observations from the study: Repertoires predicted CMV serostatus with median bootstrapped AUC of 0.95. Each of approximately 63 CMV-associated TCRbeta sequences occurred in one to five individuals.

The sort gate was single viable CD3+CD4+CD8-CD45RO+ cells for memory CD4+ T cells. Positive selection with CD4 microbeads enriched total CD4+ T cells. TCRdb's table, derived via immunoSEQ multiplex PCR, lists solely in-frame clones and lacks some. The profile shows 40,000 to 55,000 clones, 65% to 85% of them singletons. As concerns this clone: Antigen: not known.

The sequenced sample was memory CD4+ T cells from blood. V and J are TRBV10-3 and TRBJ1-1; weak D call: TRBD1 (5 bases). The sequence came from an adult in good health and CMV-seronegative. CDR3 DNA sequence: TGTGCCATCAGTGGTGGGGGAGGGACTGAAGCTTTCTTT. The encoded protein is CAISGGGGTEAFF.